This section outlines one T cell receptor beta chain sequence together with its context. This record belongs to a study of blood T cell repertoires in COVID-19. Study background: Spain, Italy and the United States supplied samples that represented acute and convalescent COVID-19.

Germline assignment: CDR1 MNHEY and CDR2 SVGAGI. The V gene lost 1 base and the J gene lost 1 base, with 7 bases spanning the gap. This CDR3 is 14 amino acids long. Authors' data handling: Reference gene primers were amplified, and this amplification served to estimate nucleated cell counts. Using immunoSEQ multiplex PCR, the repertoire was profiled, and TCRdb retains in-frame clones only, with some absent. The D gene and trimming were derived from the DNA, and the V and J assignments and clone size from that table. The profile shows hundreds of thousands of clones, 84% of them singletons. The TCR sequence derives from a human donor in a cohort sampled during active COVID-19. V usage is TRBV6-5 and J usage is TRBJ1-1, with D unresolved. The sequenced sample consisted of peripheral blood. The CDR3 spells CASSYYPGNTEAFF. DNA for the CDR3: TGTGCCAGCAGTTACTACCCAGGGAACACTGAAGCTTTCTTT.